These 14 T cell receptor beta chains were sequenced from one sample in a study of cytomegalovirus exposure and HLA in healthy donors. The PCR was carried out with 60 Vbeta primers and 13 Jbeta primers. Some clones are missing from TCRdb's copy, which holds only in-frame ones; the method was immunoSEQ multiplex PCR. The table includes 100,000 to 150,000 clones, about 70% detected once. Sequencing was done on a sample of PBMCs. The receptor set was obtained from a woman aged 40-49 years in good health and CMV-seronegative.

The rearrangement uses TRBV19 and TRBJ1-1; 8 bases match TRBD1. Trimming took 7 bases from V and 4 from J; bases not matched to a gene: 11. Germline V lookup: CDR1 LNHDA, CDR2 SQIVND (reference sequence). There are 15 residues in the CDR3. The CDR3: CASTLDRGWSTEAFF. CDR3 nucleotides: TGTGCCAGTACATTAGACAGGGGCTGGAGCACTGAAGCTTTCTTT.

This chain links TRBV7-2 with TRBJ1-2; D remains unclear. Trimming shortened V by 1 base and J by 5 bases, and 11 bases separated the two germline ends. Germline CDR1 is SGHTA and CDR2 is FQGNSA. The CDR3 loop spans 14 amino acids. CDR3 sequence (DNA): TGTGCCAGCAGCTTAGGCACTACCGGATATGGCTACACCTTC. It encodes CASSLGTTGYGYTF.

The chain joins TRBV9 to TRBJ2-7, with 7 nucleotides matching TRBD2. CDR3 length: 16 amino acids. The J segment lost 2 bases and the V segment lost 0 bases, leaving 8 bases of the junction unmatched. Germline CDR1 reads SGDLS; CDR2 reads YYNGEE. DNA of the CDR3: TGTGCCAGCAGCGTAGCTGGGGGGGGAGGCCCCTACGAGCAGTACTTC. Protein: CASSVAGGGGPYEQYF.

The chain joins TRBV5-1 to TRBJ2-7; TRBD1 matches at 9 bases. Germline CDR1 SGHRS, CDR2 YFSETQ. J lost 0 bases, V lost 4 bases, and 5 bases had no gene match. This CDR3 has 15 amino acids. The CDR3 bases are TGCGCCAGCAGCGACAGGGACAGGGTCTCCTACGAGCAGTACTTC. This sequence encodes CASSDRDRVSYEQYF. Full variable domain (rest looked up from reference TRBV5-1 and TRBJ2-7): KAGVTQTPRYLIKTRGQQVTLSCSPISGHRSVSWYQQTPGQGLQFLFEYFSETQRNKGNFPGRFSGRQFSNSRSEMNVSTLELGDSALYLCASSDRDRVSYEQYFGPGTRLTVT.

The rearrangement uses TRBV7-9 and TRBJ2-2; possibly TRBD1 for D (6 bases). V lost 1 base and J 6 bases, leaving 18 bases between the germline ends. Germline V lookup: CDR1 SEHNR, CDR2 FQNEAQ (reference sequence). The CDR3 contains 17 residues. Written as DNA, the CDR3 is TGTGCCAGCAGCTTAGTTTCCGGCAGGGGTTCTCCCGGGGAGCTGTTTTTT. Translation gives CASSLVSGRGSPGELFF.

The J gene is TRBJ1-2, the V gene TRBV5-1; 7 nucleotides match TRBD1. The CDR3 covers 17 residues. Germline CDR1 reads SGHRS; CDR2 reads YFSETQ. The trim removed 0 bases at V and 1 base at J, leaving 9 bases unmatched. The CDR3 sequence: CASSLVGGGAFNYGYTF. The CDR3 coding sequence is TGCGCCAGCAGCTTGGTTGGAGGGGGCGCATTTAACTATGGCTACACCTTC.

The genes are TRBV2 and TRBJ1-5; possible D gene TRBD1, 6 bases. Germline V gene lookup returns CDR1 SNHLY and CDR2 FYNNEI. The CDR3 extends over 13 amino acids. Between the trimmed V and J ends, which lost 5 bases and 7 bases, there was a span of 12 bases. CDR3 sequence reads: CASSYREKQPQHF. The CDR3 region has the DNA TGTGCCAGCAGTTACAGGGAGAAGCAGCCCCAGCATTTT.

V is TRBV7-9 and J is TRBJ1-3; 9 bases are a match to TRBD1. V was pared by 8 bases and J by 0 bases, with 2 bases of the junction left unmatched. The germline V gene encodes CDR1 SEHNR and CDR2 FQNEAQ (reference sequence). The CDR3 is 14 amino acids. The CDR3: CASDRGDSGNTIYF. In DNA form, the CDR3 reads TGTGCCAGCGACAGGGGGGACTCTGGAAACACCATATATTTT.

This rearrangement joins TRBV27 to TRBJ2-7, with a weak D call TRBD2 (5 bases). Germline assignment: CDR1 MNHEY and CDR2 SMNVEV (reference sequence). Trimming removed 5 bases from V and 0 bases from J, with 23 bases in between. This CDR3 has 18 amino acids. CDR3 sequence: CASSTSGGKYLPSYEQYF. CDR3 coding DNA: TGTGCCAGCAGTACATCCGGAGGAAAGTATCTTCCCTCCTACGAGCAGTACTTC.

The V gene is TRBV6-1, the J gene TRBJ2-7, with 8 nucleotides matching TRBD1. From germline, CDR1 is MNHNS and CDR2 SASEGT. V was pared by 10 bases and J by 6 bases, with 14 bases of the junction left unmatched. The CDR3 is 14 amino acids. Here the CDR3 DNA reads TGTGCCACCCAAGATGCAGGGGGCCATTCCGAGCAGTACTTC. Its translation is CATQDAGGHSEQYF.

The rearrangement joins TRBV5-1 to TRBJ2-3, with 14 bases fitting TRBD2. The ends lost 4 bases at V and 0 bases at J; junction bases unmatched: 4. CDR1 is SGHRS, CDR2 YFSETQ, per germline. The CDR3 sequence is 17 residues long. CDR3 amino acids: CASSTGLAGDSTDTQYF. In DNA, the CDR3 is TGCGCCAGCAGCACGGGACTAGCGGGGGACAGCACAGATACGCAGTATTTT.

This clone was found a few times. The chain couples TRBV10-3 to TRBJ2-7, with D perhaps TRBD2 (7 bases). The CDR3 is 11 residues long. Germline CDR1 and CDR2: ENHRY and SYGVKD. V dropped 5 bases and J dropped 7 bases, with 9 bases sitting between them. The CDR3 protein is CAISRGGEQYF. CDR3 nucleotide sequence: TGTGCCATCAGTAGGGGGGGGGAGCAGTACTTC.

V and J are TRBV18 and TRBJ2-6; no firm D call. Germline-derived CDR1 and CDR2 are KGHSH and LQKENI. This CDR3 has 16 amino acids. The germline V and J ends were trimmed by 3 bases and 0 bases, with 9 bases remaining between them. CDR3 bases: TGTGCCAGCTCACCCACCGGCGGCTCTGGGGCCAACGTCCTGACTTTC. As protein: CASSPTGGSGANVLTF.

As DNA, the CDR3 is TGTGCCAGCAGCCTGCGATCAGGGTCCCTGGGGCATTCACCCCTCCACTTT. Protein: CASSLRSGSLGHSPLHF. This sequence joins TRBV13 and TRBJ1-6; weak D call: TRBD1 (5 bases). V shed 5 bases and J shed 8 bases, with 22 bases lying between them. The CDR3 has 17 residues. Germline CDR1 PRHDT, CDR2 FYEKMQ (reference sequence).